This T cell receptor beta chain was captured in a study of T cell responses to AZD1222 COVID-19 vaccine. For the study at large: Timing groups of about 4 and about 12 weeks for second doses were pooled. Study-level points and caveats: Breadth and depth of Spike-specific TCRs rose after two AZD1222 doses. Donor demographics were predominantly white British with a female majority; clonal diversity may be underestimated.

As for this clone: The antigen remains unidentified.

Method: immunoSEQ multiplex PCR; TCRdb's copy keeps in-frame clones and lacks some. The table has some 130,000 clones, more than 80% seen once; the top ten hold roughly 4%. The CDR3 is 14 residues long. The V gene's germline CDR1 is LGHDT and CDR2 YNNKEL (reference sequence). Trimming shortened V by 0 bases and J by 7 bases, and 9 bases separated the two germline ends. This specimen was peripheral blood, taken on day 0 of AZD1222 vaccination. The TCR sequence derives from an adult in good health. The chain has TRBV3-1 (or the pseudogene TRBV3-2) and TRBJ1-4; TRBD1 is a possible D gene (5 bases). CDR3 region: CASSQEGAGEKLFF. The CDR3 DNA reads as TGTGCCAGCAGCCAAGAAGGGGCGGGTGAAAAACTGTTTTTT.